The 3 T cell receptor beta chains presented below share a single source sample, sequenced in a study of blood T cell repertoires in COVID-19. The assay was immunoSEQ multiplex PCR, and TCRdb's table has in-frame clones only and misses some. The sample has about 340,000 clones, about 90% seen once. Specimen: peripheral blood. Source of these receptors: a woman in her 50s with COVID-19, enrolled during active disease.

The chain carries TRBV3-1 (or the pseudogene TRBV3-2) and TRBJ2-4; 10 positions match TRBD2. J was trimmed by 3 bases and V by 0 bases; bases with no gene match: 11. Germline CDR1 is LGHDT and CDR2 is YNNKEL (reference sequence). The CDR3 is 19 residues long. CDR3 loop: CASSQDPLAGVSGKNIQYF. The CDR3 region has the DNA TGTGCCAGCAGCCAAGATCCGCTAGCGGGAGTTTCCGGCAAAAACATTCAGTACTTC.

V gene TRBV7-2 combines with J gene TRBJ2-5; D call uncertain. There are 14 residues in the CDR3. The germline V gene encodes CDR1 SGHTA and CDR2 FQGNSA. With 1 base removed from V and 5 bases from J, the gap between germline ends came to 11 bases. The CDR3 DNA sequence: TGTGCCAGCAGCTTAGGATCAACCGGGGAGACCCAGTACTTC. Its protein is CASSLGSTGETQYF.

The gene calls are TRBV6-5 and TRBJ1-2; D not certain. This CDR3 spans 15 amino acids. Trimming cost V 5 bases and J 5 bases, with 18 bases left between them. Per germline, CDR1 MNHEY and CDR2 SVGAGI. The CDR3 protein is CASSIKPVDSYGYTF. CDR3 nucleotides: TGTGCCAGCAGTATCAAACCGGTAGACTCATATGGCTACACCTTC.